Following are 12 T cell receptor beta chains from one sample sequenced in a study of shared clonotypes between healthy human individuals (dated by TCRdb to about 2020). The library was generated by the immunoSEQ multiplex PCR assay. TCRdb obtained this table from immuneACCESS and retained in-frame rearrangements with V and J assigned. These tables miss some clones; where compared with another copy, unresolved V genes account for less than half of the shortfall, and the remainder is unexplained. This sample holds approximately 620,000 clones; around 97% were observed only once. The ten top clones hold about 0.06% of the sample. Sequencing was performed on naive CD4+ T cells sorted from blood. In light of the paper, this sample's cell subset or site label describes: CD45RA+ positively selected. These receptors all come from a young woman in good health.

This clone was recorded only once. CDR3 nucleotides: TGTGCCAGCAGGGAAAAGGACAGGGGGCGGTCTAATGAAAAACTGTTTTTT. Amino acid sequence: CASREKDRGRSNEKLFF. The J gene is TRBJ1-4, the V gene TRBV28, with 11 positions matching TRBD1. Germline CDR1 reads MDHEN; CDR2 reads SYDVKM. The CDR3 length is 17 residues. After removal of 6 bases from V and 3 bases from J, the junction contained 9 bases not matched to a gene.

CDR3: CASSEGIQETQYF. CDR3 nucleotides: TGTGCCAGCAGTGAAGGTATCCAAGAGACCCAGTACTTC. The chain has TRBV2 and TRBJ2-5, with unresolved D. Germline values: CDR1 SNHLY, CDR2 FYNNEI. This CDR3 contains 13 residues. V lost 1 base to trimming and J lost 1 base, with 4 bases between them.

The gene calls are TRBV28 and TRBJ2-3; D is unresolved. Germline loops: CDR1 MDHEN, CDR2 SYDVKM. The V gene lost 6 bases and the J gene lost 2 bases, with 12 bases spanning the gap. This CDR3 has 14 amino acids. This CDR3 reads CASRAPGYTDTQYF. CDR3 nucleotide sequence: TGTGCCAGCAGGGCCCCGGGTTACACAGATACGCAGTATTTT.

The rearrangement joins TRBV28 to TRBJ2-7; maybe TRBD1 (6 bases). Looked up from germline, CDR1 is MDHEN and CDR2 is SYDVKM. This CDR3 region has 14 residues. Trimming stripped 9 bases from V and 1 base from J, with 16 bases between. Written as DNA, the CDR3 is TGTGCCAGTATTACCGGGACAAATTCCTACGAGCAGTACTTC. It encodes CASITGTNSYEQYF.

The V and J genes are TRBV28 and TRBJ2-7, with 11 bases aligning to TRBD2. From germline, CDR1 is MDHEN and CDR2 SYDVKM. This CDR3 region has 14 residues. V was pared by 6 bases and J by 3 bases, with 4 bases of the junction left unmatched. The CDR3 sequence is CASRTGTSGYEQYF. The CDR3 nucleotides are TGTGCCAGCAGGACCGGGACTAGCGGCTACGAGCAGTACTTC. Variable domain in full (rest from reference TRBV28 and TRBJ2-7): DVKVTQSSRYLVKRTGEKVFLECVQDMDHENMFWYRQDPGLGLRLIYFSYDVKMKEKGDIPEGYSVSREKKERFSLILESASTNQTSMYLCASRTGTSGYEQYFGPGTRLTVT.

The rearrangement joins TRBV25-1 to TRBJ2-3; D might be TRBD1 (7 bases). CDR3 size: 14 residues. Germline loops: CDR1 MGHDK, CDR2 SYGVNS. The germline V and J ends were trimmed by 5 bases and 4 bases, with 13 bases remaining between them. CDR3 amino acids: CASSFARGADTQYF. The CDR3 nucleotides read TGTGCCAGCAGTTTTGCCAGGGGGGCAGATACGCAGTATTTT. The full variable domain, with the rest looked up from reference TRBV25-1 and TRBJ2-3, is EADIYQTPRYLVIGTGKKITLECSQTMGHDKMYWYQQDPGMELHLIHYSYGVNSTEKGDLSSESTVSRIRTEHFPLTLESARPSHTSQYLCASSFARGADTQYFGPGTRLTVL.

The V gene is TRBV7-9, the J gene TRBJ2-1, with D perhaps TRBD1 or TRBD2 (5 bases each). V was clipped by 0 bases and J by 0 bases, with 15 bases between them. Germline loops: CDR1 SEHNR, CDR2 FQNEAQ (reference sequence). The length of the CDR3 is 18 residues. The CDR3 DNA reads TGTGCCAGCAGCTTAGCGGGGATGGGGCGGGCCTCCTACAATGAGCAGTTCTTC. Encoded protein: CASSLAGMGRASYNEQFF.

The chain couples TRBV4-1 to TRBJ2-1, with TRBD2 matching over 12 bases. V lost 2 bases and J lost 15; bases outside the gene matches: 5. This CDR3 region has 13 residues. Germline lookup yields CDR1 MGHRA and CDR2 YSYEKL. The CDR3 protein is CASSQLAGGPGFF. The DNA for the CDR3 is TGCGCCAGCAGCCAACTAGCGGGAGGGCCAGGGTTCTTC.

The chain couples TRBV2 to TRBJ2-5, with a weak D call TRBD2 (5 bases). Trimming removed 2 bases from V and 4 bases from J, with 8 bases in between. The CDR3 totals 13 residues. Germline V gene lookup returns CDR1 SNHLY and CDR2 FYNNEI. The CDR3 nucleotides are TGTGCCAGCAGTGAACCAGGAGGAGAGACCCAGTACTTC. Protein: CASSEPGGETQYF.

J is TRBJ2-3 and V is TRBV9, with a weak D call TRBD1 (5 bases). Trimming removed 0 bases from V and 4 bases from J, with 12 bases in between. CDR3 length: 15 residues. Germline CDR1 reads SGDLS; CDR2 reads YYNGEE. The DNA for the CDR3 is TGTGCCAGCAGCGTAGACCACAGGCCCTCAGATACGCAGTATTTT. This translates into CASSVDHRPSDTQYF.

The CDR3 nucleotides read TGCGCCAGCAGCTTATGGCCAGGGGAAAAACTGTTTTTT. The encoded protein is CASSLWPGEKLFF. V usage is TRBV5-1 and J usage is TRBJ1-4; TRBD1 is a possible D gene (5 bases). This CDR3 is built from 13 residues. The V end was cut by 2 bases, the J end by 8 bases, with 10 bases between. CDR1 SGHRS and CDR2 YFSETQ come from the germline V gene.

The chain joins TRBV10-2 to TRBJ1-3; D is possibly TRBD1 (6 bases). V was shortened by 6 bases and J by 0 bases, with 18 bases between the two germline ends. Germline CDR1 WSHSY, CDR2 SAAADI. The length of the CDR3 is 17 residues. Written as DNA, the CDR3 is TGCGCCAGCAGAGACTTAAGGACAGACAACTCTGGAAACACCATATATTTT. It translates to CASRDLRTDNSGNTIYF.